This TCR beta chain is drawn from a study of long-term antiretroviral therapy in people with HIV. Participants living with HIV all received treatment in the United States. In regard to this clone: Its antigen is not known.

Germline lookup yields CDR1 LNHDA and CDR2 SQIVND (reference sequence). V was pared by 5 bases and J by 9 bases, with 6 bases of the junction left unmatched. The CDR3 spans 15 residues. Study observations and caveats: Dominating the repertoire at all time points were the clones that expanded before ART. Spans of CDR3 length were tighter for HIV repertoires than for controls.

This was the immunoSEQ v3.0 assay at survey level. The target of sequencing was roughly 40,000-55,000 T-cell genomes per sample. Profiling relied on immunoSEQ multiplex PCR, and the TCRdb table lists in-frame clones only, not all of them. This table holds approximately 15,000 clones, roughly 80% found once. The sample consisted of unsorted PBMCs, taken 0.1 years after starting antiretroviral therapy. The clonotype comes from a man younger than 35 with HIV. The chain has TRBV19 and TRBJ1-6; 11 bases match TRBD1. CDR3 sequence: CASSGGTGGSSPLHF. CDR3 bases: TGTGCCAGTAGTGGGGGGACAGGGGGATCTTCACCCCTCCACTTT.